The 11 T cell receptor beta chains below were found in one sample sequenced in a study of T-cell reconstitution after alpha-beta-depleted transplantation in children. Unique molecular identifiers were incorporated during preparation of the TCRbeta library. Each CDR3 protein gets one entry after TCRdb re-called the PCR reads with MiXCR. Of 45,000 to 50,000 distinct CDR3 sequences listed, roughly 52% were seen once; the top ten hold more than 30%. Sample: peripheral blood, taken before TCRalphabeta/CD19-depleted stem cell transplant. The source is a boy younger than two with SCID, due to receive a stem cell transplant.

In its sample, this clonotype was seen many times. The rearrangement links TRBV10-3 to TRBJ2-3, with 9 nucleotides matching TRBD2. The CDR3 covers 19 residues. The V and J ends lost 0 bases and 3 bases, in that order; junction bases with no gene match: 13. Germline CDR1 ENHRY, CDR2 SYGVKD. The CDR3 nucleotides read TGTGCCATCAGTGAGTCGACTCAATCGCTAGCGGGGTATACAGATACGCAGTATTTT. Protein: CAISESTQSLAGYTDTQYF.

This clonotype was seen a handful of times. The chain combines TRBV7-9 with TRBJ2-2; 10 bases match TRBD1. Germline CDR1 and CDR2: SEHNR and FQNEAQ (reference sequence). This CDR3 region has 16 residues. Unmatched junction bases numbered 5, after V lost 6 bases and J lost 1 base. CDR3 bases: TGTGCCAGCAGGTCCGGACAGGGGGGGAACACCGGGGAGCTGTTTTTT. Translated: CASRSGQGGNTGELFF.

This clonotype showed up many times. The chain carries TRBV12-3 or TRBV12-4 and TRBJ1-4; D remains unclear. There are 14 residues in the CDR3. V was pared by 5 bases and J by 0 bases, with 7 bases between. Here the CDR3 reads CASSATATNEKLFF. CDR3 bases: TGTGCCAGCAGTGCGACGGCAACTAATGAAAAACTGTTTTTT.

This clonotype was counted a few times. The chain links TRBV20-1 to TRBJ2-3, with D unclear. The germline V gene encodes CDR1 DFQATT and CDR2 SNEGSKA (reference sequence). This CDR3 region has 14 residues. V dropped 0 bases and J dropped 1 base, with 8 bases sitting between them. CDR3 coding DNA: TGCAGTGCTAGAGATGATGGACGCACAGATACGCAGTATTTT. Protein sequence: CSARDDGRTDTQYF.

The rearrangement links TRBV7-2 to TRBJ2-7; D call uncertain. Per germline, CDR1 SGHTA and CDR2 FQGNSA. This CDR3 comprises 13 residues. Trimming took off 2 bases at V and 7 bases at J, with 12 bases between the two ends. CDR3 bases: TGTGCCAGCAGCTTACCCTCGCGAAGAGAGCAGTACTTC. Translation gives CASSLPSRREQYF.

V and J are TRBV7-9 and TRBJ2-3; the D gene is possibly TRBD1 (6 bases). From germline, CDR1 is SEHNR and CDR2 FQNEAQ (reference sequence). V was shortened by 6 bases and J by 2 bases, with 18 bases between the two germline ends. This CDR3 spans 16 amino acids. The CDR3 here is CASRSTGIPYTDTQYF. The CDR3 DNA reads TGTGCCAGCAGATCCACAGGGATCCCCTACACAGATACGCAGTATTTT.

V usage is TRBV7-9 and J usage is TRBJ2-7; a possible D gene is TRBD1 (5 bases). This CDR3 spans 13 amino acids. Trimming cost V 7 bases and J 5 bases, with 15 bases left between them. The germline V gene encodes CDR1 SEHNR and CDR2 FQNEAQ (reference sequence). The CDR3 DNA is TGTGCCAGCACAGGACATGGGATCGACGAGCAGTACTTC. This codes for CASTGHGIDEQYF.

V and J are TRBV7-8 and TRBJ1-1, with 9 bases aligning to TRBD1. CDR1 and CDR2 (germline): SGHVS, FQNEAQ. CDR3 length: 15 amino acids. V trimming: 3 bases; J trimming: 1 base; junction bases outside the gene matches: 3. CDR3 DNA sequence: TGTGCCAGCAGCTTTTGGGGACAGGGGAACACTGAAGCTTTCTTT. Its translation is CASSFWGQGNTEAFF.

The rearrangement joins TRBV4-3 to TRBJ2-3; no clear D. Germline V gives CDR1 LGHNA, CDR2 YSLEER. This CDR3 has 15 residues. V was pared by 3 bases and J by 1 base, with 11 bases between. CDR3 region: CASSQLSGGTDTQYF. Here the CDR3 DNA reads TGCGCCAGCAGCCAGCTAAGTGGGGGCACAGATACGCAGTATTTT.

The chain carries TRBV12-3 or TRBV12-4 and TRBJ2-1; 12 bases agree with TRBD2. Germline trimming cut 7 bases from V and 7 bases from J; bases unmatched to any gene: 8. The CDR3 runs 15 residues. The CDR3 DNA reads TGTGCCAGCACCAAGGTACTAGCGGGGGGAAATGAGCAGTTCTTC. Its protein is CASTKVLAGGNEQFF.

Only a few counts were recorded for this clonotype. The V gene is TRBV12-3 or TRBV12-4, the J gene TRBJ1-3, with D possibly matching TRBD1 (5 bases). This CDR3 spans 17 amino acids. Trimming stripped 1 base from V and 0 bases from J, with 13 bases between. The CDR3 region is CASSLGPRGFSGNTIYF. CDR3 coding DNA: TGTGCCAGCAGTTTAGGCCCCCGGGGGTTCTCTGGAAACACCATATATTTT.